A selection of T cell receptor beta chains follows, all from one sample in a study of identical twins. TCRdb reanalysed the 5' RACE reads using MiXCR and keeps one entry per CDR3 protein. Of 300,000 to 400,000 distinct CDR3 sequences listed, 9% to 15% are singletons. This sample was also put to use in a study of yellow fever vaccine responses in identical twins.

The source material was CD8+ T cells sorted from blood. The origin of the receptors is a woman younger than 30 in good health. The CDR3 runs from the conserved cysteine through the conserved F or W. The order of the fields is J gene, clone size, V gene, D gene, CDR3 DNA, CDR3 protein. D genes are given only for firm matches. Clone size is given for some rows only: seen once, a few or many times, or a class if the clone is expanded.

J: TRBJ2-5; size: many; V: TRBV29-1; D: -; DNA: TGCAGCGTTGACAAGACAAACCAAGAGACCCAGTACTTC; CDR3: CSVDKTNQETQYF
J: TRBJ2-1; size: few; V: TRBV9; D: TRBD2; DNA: TGTGCCAGTGGTCCCGGGACTAGCGGCTACAATGAGCAGTTCTTC; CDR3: CASGPGTSGYNEQFF
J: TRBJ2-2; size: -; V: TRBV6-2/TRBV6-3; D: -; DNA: TGTGCCAGCACCGACCGCCGGACTTACGACATCCTAACGTTAAACACCGGGGAGCTGTTTTTT; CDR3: CASTDRRTYDILTLNTGELFF
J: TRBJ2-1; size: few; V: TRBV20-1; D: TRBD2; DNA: TGCAGTGCCCGGCTTCTAGCGGGAGGGGATTATGAGCAGTTCTTC; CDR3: CSARLLAGGDYEQFF
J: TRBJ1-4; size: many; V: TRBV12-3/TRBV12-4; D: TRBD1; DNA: TGTGCCAGCAGTACAGGACAGGTTCATGAAAAACTGTTTTTT; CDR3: CASSTGQVHEKLFF
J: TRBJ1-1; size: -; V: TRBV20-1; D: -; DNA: TGCAGTGCTAGAGGGTGGTACACTGAAGCTTTCTTT; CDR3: CSARGWYTEAFF
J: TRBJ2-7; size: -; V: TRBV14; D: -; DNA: TGTGCCAGCAGCCAAGATAATACGGAGAGATTCTACGAGCAGTACTTC; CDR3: CASSQDNTERFYEQYF
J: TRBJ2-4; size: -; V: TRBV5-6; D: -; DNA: TGTGCCAGCGAGGGGCGTCGGGGCATTCAGTACTTC; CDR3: CASEGRRGIQYF
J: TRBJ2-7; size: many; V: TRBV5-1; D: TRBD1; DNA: TGCGCCAGCAGCGTGGGACAGGCCACCTACGAGCAGTACTTC; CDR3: CASSVGQATYEQYF
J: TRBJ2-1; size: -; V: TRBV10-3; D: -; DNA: TGTGCCGCGCTTGGGGCCGACAATGAGCAGTTCTTC; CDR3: CAALGADNEQFF
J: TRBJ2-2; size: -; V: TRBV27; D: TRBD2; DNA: TGTGCCAGCACCCAACACGGGACTAGCGGGAGTGCCGGGGAGCTGTTTTTT; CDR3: CASTQHGTSGSAGELFF
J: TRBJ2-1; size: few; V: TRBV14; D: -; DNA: TGTGCCAGCAGCCAAGAACACCGGAGCGAGCAGTTCTTC; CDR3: CASSQEHRSEQFF
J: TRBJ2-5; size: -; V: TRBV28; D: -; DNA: TGTGCCAGCACCTTCGGGTTAGCGTACCAAGAGACCCAGTACTTC; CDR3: CASTFGLAYQETQYF
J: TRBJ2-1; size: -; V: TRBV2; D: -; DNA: TGTGCCAGCAGTGGCCCCCCTCCTGGTTCCTACAATGAGCAGTTCTTC; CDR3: CASSGPPPGSYNEQFF
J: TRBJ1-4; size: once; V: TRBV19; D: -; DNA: TGTGCCAGTAGTATACAGGGTGGTGAAAAACTGTTTTTT; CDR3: CASSIQGGEKLFF